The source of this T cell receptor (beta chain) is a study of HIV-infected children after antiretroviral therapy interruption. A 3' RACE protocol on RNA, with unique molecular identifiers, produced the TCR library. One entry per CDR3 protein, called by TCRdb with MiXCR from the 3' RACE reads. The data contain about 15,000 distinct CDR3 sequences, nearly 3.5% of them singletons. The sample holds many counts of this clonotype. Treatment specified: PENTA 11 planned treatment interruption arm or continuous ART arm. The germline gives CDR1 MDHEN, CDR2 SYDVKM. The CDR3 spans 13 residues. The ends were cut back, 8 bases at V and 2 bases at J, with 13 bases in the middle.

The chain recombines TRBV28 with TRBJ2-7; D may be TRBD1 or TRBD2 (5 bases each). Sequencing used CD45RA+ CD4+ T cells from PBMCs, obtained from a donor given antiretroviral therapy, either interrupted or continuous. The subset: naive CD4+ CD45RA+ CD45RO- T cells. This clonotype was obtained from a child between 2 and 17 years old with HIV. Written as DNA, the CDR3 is TGTGCCAGCGCGGGTGAGGGACCCTACGAGCAGTACTTC. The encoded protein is CASAGEGPYEQYF. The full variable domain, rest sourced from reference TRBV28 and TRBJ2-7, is DVKVTQSSRYLVKRTGEKVFLECVQDMDHENMFWYRQDPGLGLRLIYFSYDVKMKEKGDIPEGYSVSREKKERFSLILESASTNQTSMYLCASAGEGPYEQYFGPGTRLTVT.